This TCR beta chain is from a study of blood T cell repertoires in COVID-19. Study overall: The study drew acute and convalescent COVID-19 samples from the United States, Italy and Spain.

Repertoires were generated with immunoSEQ multiplex PCR, while TCRdb's copy carries only in-frame clones and drops some. Counted here are 110,000 or so clones, roughly 87% occurring once; the ten biggest clones make up 7% to 9%. Trimming stripped 2 bases from V and 0 bases from J, with 8 bases between. The length of the CDR3 is 15 residues. The germline CDR1 and CDR2 sequences are ENHRY and SYGVKD. This TCR derives from a human donor in a cohort sampled during active COVID-19. The specimen sequenced was peripheral blood. The V call is TRBV10-3, the J call TRBJ1-5; D gene ambiguous. Here the CDR3 reads CAISEPGDSNQPQHF. The CDR3 DNA follows: TGTGCCATCAGTGAGCCCGGGGATAGCAATCAGCCCCAGCATTTT.